Listed below are T cell receptor beta chains from one sample, sequenced in a study of CD4 T cells in relation to SARS-CoV-2 and coronaviruses. These receptors have no identified antigens. Sequenced by immunoSEQ multiplex PCR; TCRdb stores in-frame clones only, minus some. The profile covers fewer than 35,000 clones, with more than 75% appearing a single time and 3.4% taken by the ten largest. The specimen sequenced was memory CD4+ T cells from PBMCs, cultured in vitro. All receptors come from an adult with COVID-19. Both conserved end residues are part of each CDR3. A D gene is named only where the DNA matches it firmly. Size tells how often a clone was seen (once, few, many) or the class of an expanded clone, and some rows leave it out.

15	TRBV7-2	.	TRBJ2-6	.	TGTGCCAGTAGACCCCGGGGTTCTGGGGCCAACGTCCTGACTTTC	CASRPRGSGANVLTF
15	TRBV24-1	TRBD2	TRBJ2-1	.	TGTGCCACCAGTGGGACTAGCGGGATCTACAATGAGCAGTTCTTC	CATSGTSGIYNEQFF
15	TRBV2	TRBD2	TRBJ2-1	few	TGTGCCAGCAGTGGGTGGGCTAGCGGTTACAATGAGCAGTTCTTC	CASSGWASGYNEQFF
13	TRBV27	.	TRBJ2-5	.	TGTGCCAGCAGTAGAGGGTTTCAAGAGACCCAGTACTTC	CASSRGFQETQYF
15	TRBV5-1	.	TRBJ1-4	.	TGCGCCAGCACCTCATCGACAAGATATAATGAAAAACTGTTTTTT	CASTSSTRYNEKLFF
15	TRBV21-1	.	TRBJ1-4	.	TGTGCCAGCAGCTCACCGACAGGTAATTGGGAAAAACTGTTTTTT	CASSSPTGNWEKLFF
13	TRBV19	TRBD1	TRBJ2-1	once	TGTGCCACCTCCGGGACAGGTGGTAATGAGCAGTTCTTC	CATSGTGGNEQFF
15	TRBV18	.	TRBJ2-5	once	TGTGCCAGCTCACTATCCTCACCCAGACTGGAGACCCAGTACTTC	CASSLSSPRLETQYF
14	TRBV29-1	TRBD2	TRBJ2-7	.	TGCAGCGTCAGCGGGGGATCCCGGACCTACGAGCAGTACTTC	CSVSGGSRTYEQYF
14	TRBV2	TRBD1	TRBJ2-2	.	TGTGCCAGCAGGGATAGACAGGGATCCGGGGAGCTGTTTTTT	CASRDRQGSGELFF
15	TRBV27	TRBD2	TRBJ2-7	.	TGTGCCAGCAGTCTGCTGCTGGCGGGAGGTTCCGAGCAGTACTTC	CASSLLLAGGSEQYF
11	TRBV10-2	.	TRBJ2-1	few	TGCGCCAGCAGCCATCTCAATGAGCAGTTCTTC	CASSHLNEQFF
16	TRBV27	TRBD1	TRBJ1-5	.	TGTGCCAGCAGTGCGTCGACAGGGGGCTGGAATCAGCCCCAGCATTTT	CASSASTGGWNQPQHF
13	TRBV7-7	.	TRBJ1-1	few	TGTGCCAGCAGCTTTCAGGTGAACACTGAAGCTTTCTTT	CASSFQVNTEAFF
14	TRBV23-1	TRBD1	TRBJ1-1	.	TGCGCCAGCAGGGGACAGCCCGTGAACACTGAAGCTTTCTTT	CASRGQPVNTEAFF
13	TRBV7-9	.	TRBJ2-3	.	TGTGCCAGCAGCTTAGGGCAAGTAGATACGCAGTATTTT	CASSLGQVDTQYF
13	TRBV7-9	.	TRBJ1-1	.	TGTGCCAGCAGCTTTGGAGGGGACACTGAAGCTTTCTTT	CASSFGGDTEAFF
14	TRBV28	.	TRBJ1-5	few	TGTGCCAGCACCACTGCCTCCGTAGTGGAGCCCCAGCATTTT	CASTTASVVEPQHF
15	TRBV6-4	.	TRBJ2-1	.	TGTGCCAGCAGTGACTCGATGGATAGTAGGAATGAGCAGTTCTTC	CASSDSMDSRNEQFF
15	TRBV28	TRBD2	TRBJ2-2	.	TGTGCCAGCAGCGAGTTAGCGGGTGACACCGGGGAGCTGTTTTTT	CASSELAGDTGELFF
12	TRBV12-3/TRBV12-4	.	TRBJ1-4	.	TGTGCCAGCAGTTTAGTACAGGGAGGACTGTTTTTT	CASSLVQGGLFF
13	TRBV12-3/TRBV12-4	.	TRBJ1-4	few	TGTGCCAGCAGTCAAGGGGGTCGGGAAAAACTGTTTTTT	CASSQGGREKLFF
14	TRBV9	TRBD2	TRBJ2-7	.	TGTGCCAGCAGCCCCGGGGGGGACTCCTACGAGCAGTACTTC	CASSPGGDSYEQYF
16	TRBV5-8	TRBD2	TRBJ2-3	.	TGTGCCAGCAGCTTGGGGACTAGCGGGAGCACAGATACGCAGTATTTT	CASSLGTSGSTDTQYF
13	TRBV28	.	TRBJ2-7	.	TGTGCCAGCATCAGCACTAGCACCTACGAGCAGTACTTC	CASISTSTYEQYF
14	TRBV29-1	.	TRBJ1-1	.	TGCAGCGTTGTCGCAGGGTGGTTAGGGACTGAAGCTTTCTTT	CSVVAGWLGTEAFF
14	TRBV2	.	TRBJ2-3	once	TGTGCCAGCAGTGAAGGGATGGGCACAGATACGCAGTATTTT	CASSEGMGTDTQYF
16	TRBV2	.	TRBJ1-1	.	TGTGCCAGCAGTCCCGGTTCGGAGGGTCGGGACACTGAAGCTTTCTTT	CASSPGSEGRDTEAFF
15	TRBV7-8	.	TRBJ2-1	.	TGTGCCAGCAGCTCAGACATCAGCTCCTACAATGAGCAGTTCTTC	CASSSDISSYNEQFF
14	TRBV29-1	TRBD2	TRBJ2-3	once	TGCAGCGTTCGGGGGGTCGAGGGCACAGATACGCAGTATTTT	CSVRGVEGTDTQYF
14	TRBV4-1	.	TRBJ1-5	.	TGCGCCAGCAGCCAAGAAATTTTGGAGAAGCCCCAGCATTTT	CASSQEILEKPQHF
14	TRBV6-5	.	TRBJ1-3	.	TGTGCCAGCAGCTCAGGGGTTCACGGAAACACCATATATTTT	CASSSGVHGNTIYF
13	TRBV6-4	.	TRBJ1-1	.	TGTGCCAGCAGTGTTCGCACCAACACTGAAGCTTTCTTT	CASSVRTNTEAFF
11	TRBV2	.	TRBJ2-5	.	TGTGCCAGCAGTGAACGAGAGACCCAGTACTTC	CASSERETQYF
16	TRBV4-3	.	TRBJ1-5	.	TGCGCCAGCAGCCCCGAAGTTGGGGCGAGGGCTCAGCCCCAGCATTTT	CASSPEVGARAQPQHF
14	TRBV25-1	.	TRBJ2-7	few	TGTGCCAGCAGTCCGGGACTCATGACCTACGAGCAGTACTTC	CASSPGLMTYEQYF
14	TRBV2	TRBD2	TRBJ2-5	.	TGTGCCAGCAGTGAATGGCGGGAGAGGGAGACCCAGTACTTC	CASSEWRERETQYF
14	TRBV28	TRBD1	TRBJ1-2	.	TGTGCCAGCAGTTCCCCAGGGGGGAGGGAGGGCTACACCTTC	CASSSPGGREGYTF
14	TRBV7-2	.	TRBJ2-5	.	TGTGCCAGCAGCTTGTCCGGGAGTCAAGAGACCCAGTACTTC	CASSLSGSQETQYF
18	TRBV6-1	TRBD2	TRBJ2-3	.	TGTGCCAGCAGTGAAATATTCTCAGCGGGAGGGGTCACAGATACGCAGTATTTT	CASSEIFSAGGVTDTQYF